Given below is one T cell receptor beta chain in context. Per the original data handling: Amplification from reference gene primers served as the basis for estimated nucleated cell counts. Data came from immunoSEQ multiplex PCR; TCRdb stores just in-frame clones and leaves some out. V and J calls and clone size are those listed in that table; D and trimming were worked out from the DNA. The profile shows 150,000 to 200,000 clones, approximately 86% of them singletons. The data belong to a study of blood T cell repertoires in COVID-19. The wider study: COVID-19 samples, acute and convalescent, were from the United States, Italy and Spain. Sources were T cells, B-cell-depleted T cells, or PBMCs; the material itself was cDNA or gDNA.

Trimming took 7 bases from V and 4 from J, leaving 14 bases between them. The CDR3 runs to 13 residues. Germline V gives CDR1 MDHEN, CDR2 SYDVKM. The sequenced sample was peripheral blood. The source is a man in his forties or fifties with active or convalescent COVID-19. The chain links TRBV28 to TRBJ2-7, with D perhaps TRBD1 (6 bases). The CDR3 nucleotides are TGTGCCAGCAAGGGTGACAGGAGATACGAGCAGTACTTC. This sequence encodes CASKGDRRYEQYF.